This passage covers 14 T cell receptor beta chains from one sample sequenced in a study of blood T cell repertoires in COVID-19. The method was immunoSEQ multiplex PCR; TCRdb's version includes in-frame clones alone and lacks a portion of them. Here the sample spans over 130,000 clones, almost 80% being singletons. Sequencing used PBMCs or T cells enriched from blood (not recorded which). The receptors derive from a woman aged 45-65 years who had recovered from COVID-19.

The rearrangement uses TRBV27 and TRBJ2-2; D ambiguous. There are 14 residues in the CDR3. Trimming took 3 bases from V and 0 from J, leaving 5 bases between them. Germline loops: CDR1 MNHEY, CDR2 SMNVEV (reference sequence). This chain's CDR3 is CASSFTANTGELFF. For the CDR3, the DNA is TGTGCCAGCAGTTTTACAGCGAACACCGGGGAGCTGTTTTTT.

The chain uses TRBV7-2 and TRBJ2-5, with 7 nucleotides matching TRBD1. Per germline, CDR1 SGHTA and CDR2 FQGNSA. The CDR3 consists of 14 residues. The V segment lost 6 bases and the J segment 5 bases; nucleotides outside the gene matches: 9. Written as DNA, the CDR3 is TGTGCCAGCAGTTCACGTACAGGGGCCGAGACCCAGTACTTC. It specifies CASSSRTGAETQYF.

This sequence joins TRBV20-1 and TRBJ2-5; 10 bases line up with TRBD2. Germline assignment: CDR1 DFQATT and CDR2 SNEGSKA (reference sequence). CDR3 length: 14 residues. J gave up 0 bases and V 3 bases, and 1 base lay outside the gene matches. The CDR3 reads CSASSGGYQETQYF. The CDR3, as DNA: TGCAGTGCTAGTAGCGGGGGGTACCAAGAGACCCAGTACTTC.

The chain joins TRBV4-1 to TRBJ2-7; D ambiguous. The length of the CDR3 is 14 residues. Trimming left V 0 bases short and J 3 bases short, with 9 bases between. The germline V gene has CDR1 MGHRA and CDR2 YSYEKL. The CDR3 DNA follows: TGCGCCAGCAGCCAAGAGTTGCCAGGCTACGAGCAGTACTTC. Translation gives CASSQELPGYEQYF.

The chain links TRBV29-1 to TRBJ2-3; tentatively, D is TRBD1 (6 bases). Germline V gene data show CDR1 as SQVTM and CDR2 as ANQGSEA. Trimming cost V 4 bases and J 5 bases, with 10 bases left between them. There are 12 residues in the CDR3. As DNA, the CDR3 is TGCAGCGTTGTTGGCAGGGGAGATACGCAGTATTTT. Amino acid sequence: CSVVGRGDTQYF.

This clone was detected only once. The rearrangement links TRBV19 to TRBJ2-1; D perhaps matches TRBD2 (5 bases). The CDR3 is 14 amino acids. In germline, CDR1 is LNHDA, CDR2 SQIVND (reference sequence). Trimming pared 3 bases from V and 8 bases from J, leaving 14 bases between. The CDR3 region is CASSMGWRRYEQFF. As DNA, the CDR3 is TGTGCCAGTAGTATGGGGTGGAGGAGATATGAGCAGTTCTTC.

Comments on this clone: The sample has other DNA sequences that encode this CDR3 too. The rearrangement links TRBV5-5 to TRBJ2-1; 12 bases match TRBD2. The CDR3 is 14 amino acids. The germline V gene encodes CDR1 SGHKS and CDR2 YYEKEE (reference sequence). V lost 2 bases and J lost 10; bases outside the gene matches: 4. In DNA form, the CDR3 reads TGTGCCAGCAGCTTAACTAGCGGGGGGAACGAGCAGTTCTTC. Translated: CASSLTSGGNEQFF.

This clone occurred many times. CDR3 nucleotide sequence: TGTGCCAGCAGCCAGGCCGGGACAGGGCTTAACTATGGCTACACCTTC. This codes for CASSQAGTGLNYGYTF. V usage is TRBV3-1 (or the pseudogene TRBV3-2) and J usage is TRBJ1-2, with 9 bases identical to TRBD1. In germline, CDR1 is LGHDT, CDR2 YNNKEL (reference sequence). The CDR3 is made up of 16 amino acids. V gave up 3 bases and J gave up 1 base; unmatched junction bases: 6.

This clone is a singleton in its sample. The V call is TRBV2, the J call TRBJ1-2; 7 bases line up with TRBD1. The CDR3 runs 14 residues. CDR1 and CDR2 (germline): SNHLY, FYNNEI. Germline trimming cut 5 bases from V and 4 bases from J; bases unmatched to any gene: 7. CDR3 in amino acids: CASSRTGEVYGYTF. CDR3 sequence (DNA): TGTGCCAGCAGTAGAACAGGGGAAGTCTATGGCTACACCTTC.

The chain has TRBV7-2 and TRBJ1-5, with D perhaps matching TRBD1 (5 bases). The V end was cut by 1 base, the J end by 4 bases, with 8 bases between. The length of the CDR3 is 14 residues. The germline V gene has CDR1 SGHTA and CDR2 FQGNSA. This CDR3 reads CASSLEDMNQPQHF. Written as DNA, the CDR3 is TGTGCCAGCAGCTTAGAGGACATGAATCAGCCCCAGCATTTT.

This clone occurred a few times. The chain joins TRBV7-9 to TRBJ2-7, with TRBD2 matching 8 bases. CDR1 and CDR2 from the germline V gene are SEHNR and FQNEAQ (reference sequence). The CDR3 spans 14 residues. The junction had 5 bases not matched to a gene; V was cut back by 5 bases and J by 2 bases. This chain's CDR3 is CASSQTSGPYEQYF. In DNA, the CDR3 is TGTGCCAGCAGCCAAACTAGCGGACCCTACGAGCAGTACTTC.

J is TRBJ1-1 and V is TRBV14; no reliable D call. Between the trimmed V and J ends, which lost 3 bases and 3 bases, there was a span of 11 bases. The CDR3 extends over 14 amino acids. Germline loops: CDR1 SGHDN, CDR2 FVKESK. The CDR3 sequence is CASSHLGWDTEAFF. The CDR3 nucleotides read TGTGCCAGCAGCCATCTCGGGTGGGACACTGAAGCTTTCTTT. Full variable domain (outside the CDR3, taken from reference TRBV14 and TRBJ1-1): EAGVTQFPSHSVIEKGQTVTLRCDPISGHDNLYWYRRVMGKEIKFLLHFVKESKQDESGMPNNRFLAERTGGTYSTLKVQPAELEDSGVYFCASSHLGWDTEAFFGQGTRLTVV.

The chain joins TRBV6-1 to TRBJ2-1; D not resolved. V lost 2 bases, J lost 11 bases, and 10 bases lay in between. Germline V gene data show CDR1 as MNHNS and CDR2 as SASEGT. The CDR3 runs to 12 residues. CDR3 sequence (DNA): TGTGCCAGCAGTGAACCCCCCTTTCAGCAGTTCTTC. Translated: CASSEPPFQQFF.

V is TRBV5-6 and J is TRBJ1-5, with 8 bases fitting TRBD1. Germline V gene lookup returns CDR1 SGHDT and CDR2 YYEEEE. The CDR3 is made up of 15 amino acids. Unmatched junction bases numbered 6, after V lost 2 bases and J lost 5 bases. CDR3 sequence: CASSLGTGWDQPQHF. The CDR3 region has the DNA TGTGCCAGCAGCTTAGGGACAGGATGGGATCAGCCCCAGCATTTT.